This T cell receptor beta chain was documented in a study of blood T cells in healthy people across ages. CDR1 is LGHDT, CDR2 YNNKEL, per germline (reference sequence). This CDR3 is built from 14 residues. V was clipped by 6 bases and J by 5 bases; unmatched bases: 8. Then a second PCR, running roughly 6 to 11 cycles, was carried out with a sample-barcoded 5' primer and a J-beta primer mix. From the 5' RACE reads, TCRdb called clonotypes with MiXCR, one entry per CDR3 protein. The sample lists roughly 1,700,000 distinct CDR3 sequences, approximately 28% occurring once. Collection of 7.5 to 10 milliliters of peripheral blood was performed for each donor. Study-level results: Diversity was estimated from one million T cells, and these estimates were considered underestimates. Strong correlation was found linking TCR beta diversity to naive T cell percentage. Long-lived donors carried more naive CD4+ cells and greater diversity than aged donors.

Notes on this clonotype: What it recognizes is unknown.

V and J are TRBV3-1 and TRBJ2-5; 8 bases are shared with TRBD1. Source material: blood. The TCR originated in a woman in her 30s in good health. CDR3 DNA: TGTGCCAGCAGTCGGACAGGGCCTTGGGAGACCCAGTACTTC. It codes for CASSRTGPWETQYF.